The rows below give T cell receptor beta chains drawn from one sample of a study of T cell responses to AZD1222 COVID-19 vaccine. Assay used: immunoSEQ multiplex PCR; TCRdb lists only in-frame clones, some missing. This sample yields around 140,000 clones, of which around nine tenths are seen a single time; about 7% belongs to the top ten. Sample: peripheral blood, taken on day 0 of AZD1222 vaccination. These receptors all come from an adult in good health. Both conserved end residues are part of each CDR3. The D gene is left open where the match is weak. For some rows the clone size is stated as once, few or many, or as a class when expanded; others skip it.

clone_size	v_call	j_call	d_call	cdr3_aa	cdr3_nt
.	TRBV28	TRBJ2-7	TRBD1	CASTTTGGEYEQYF	TGTGCCAGCACAACGACAGGGGGCGAATACGAGCAGTACTTC
.	TRBV28	TRBJ2-3	.	CASSLPPTGLAADTQYF	TGTGCCAGCAGTTTACCCCCTACAGGGCTTGCGGCAGATACGCAGTATTTT
.	TRBV6-4	TRBJ2-6	.	CARQGSGANVLTF	TGTGCCAGACAGGGTTCTGGGGCCAACGTCCTGACTTTC
.	TRBV5-1	TRBJ2-7	.	CASSRPPGAGDEQYF	TGCGCCAGCAGCCGGCCCCCCGGAGCTGGGGACGAGCAGTACTTC
.	TRBV3-1/TRBV3-2	TRBJ2-7	.	CASSQDSRVWSHEQYF	TGTGCCAGCAGCCAAGATTCCAGGGTATGGTCCCACGAGCAGTACTTC
.	TRBV5-1	TRBJ2-3	.	CASSLIPDGTQYF	TGCGCCAGCAGCTTAATACCCGACGGTACGCAGTATTTT
.	TRBV15	TRBJ2-3	TRBD2	CATSLAGASGDTQYF	TGTGCCACCAGCTTAGCGGGGGCCTCGGGAGATACGCAGTATTTT
once	TRBV28	TRBJ2-5	TRBD1	CASSLPGQGARETQYF	TGTGCCAGCAGTCTACCGGGACAGGGGGCCAGAGAGACCCAGTACTTC
.	TRBV5-4	TRBJ2-1	.	CASSLVGASNEQFF	TGTGCCAGCAGCTTGGTAGGGGCTTCCAATGAGCAGTTCTTC
.	TRBV28	TRBJ1-5	TRBD1	CASRTTGGADNQPQHF	TGTGCCAGCAGGACCACAGGGGGCGCGGACAATCAGCCCCAGCATTTT
.	TRBV4-1	TRBJ1-4	.	CASSQEGSATNEKLFF	TGCGCCAGCAGCCAAGAGGGAAGTGCAACTAATGAAAAACTGTTTTTT
.	TRBV10-1	TRBJ2-6	TRBD1	CASSGNRGRGANVLTF	TGCGCCAGCAGTGGTAACAGGGGGCGTGGGGCCAACGTCCTGACTTTC
.	TRBV28	TRBJ1-4	TRBD1	CASSFRQGVEKLFF	TGTGCCAGCAGTTTTAGACAGGGGGTTGAAAAACTGTTTTTT
.	TRBV6-2/TRBV6-3	TRBJ1-5	.	CASSYSSYSNQPQHF	TGTGCCAGCAGTTACTCCTCCTATAGCAATCAGCCCCAGCATTTT
.	TRBV28	TRBJ1-6	.	CASTFRGLGSNSPLHF	TGTGCCAGCACCTTTAGGGGCCTTGGGTCGAATTCACCCCTCCACTTT
.	TRBV7-7	TRBJ1-3	.	CASSSQGSSSGNTIYF	TGTGCTAGCAGCTCCCAGGGGAGCAGCTCTGGAAACACCATATATTTT
.	TRBV19	TRBJ2-1	TRBD1	CASSIGTGVMNEQFF	TGTGCCAGTAGTATAGGGACAGGGGTAATGAATGAGCAGTTCTTC
.	TRBV29-1	TRBJ1-1	.	CSVLNPWQAFF	TGCAGCGTTCTAAACCCTTGGCAGGCTTTCTTT
once	TRBV6-1	TRBJ2-1	.	CASSVEIGAAGLGFEQFF	TGTGCCAGCAGTGTGGAAATCGGGGCCGCGGGATTAGGGTTCGAGCAGTTCTTC
few	TRBV6-1	TRBJ2-7	TRBD1	CASSEGQGGSYEQYF	TGTGCCAGCAGTGAAGGACAGGGGGGCTCCTACGAGCAGTACTTC
.	TRBV4-1	TRBJ2-7	.	CASSQGGGAYEQYF	TGCGCCAGCAGCCAAGGTGGGGGAGCCTACGAGCAGTACTTC
.	TRBV4-1	TRBJ1-4	TRBD1	CASSLGTGYEKLFF	TGCGCCAGCAGCCTTGGGACAGGGTATGAAAAACTGTTTTTT
few	TRBV27	TRBJ1-1	.	CASSPPGLPREAFF	TGTGCCAGCAGCCCCCCCGGGTTACCGAGGGAAGCTTTCTTT
.	TRBV4-3	TRBJ1-6	TRBD1	CASSQGGQGVSPLHF	TGCGCCAGCAGCCAAGGGGGCCAGGGGGTTTCACCCCTCCACTTT
.	TRBV7-2	TRBJ1-2	.	CASSSPPHYGYTF	TGTGCCAGCAGCTCACCCCCCCACTATGGCTACACCTTC
.	TRBV6-7	TRBJ1-2	.	CASSFEDREPYGYTF	TGTGCCAGCAGTTTCGAGGACAGAGAACCCTATGGCTACACCTTC
.	TRBV6-1	TRBJ2-1	.	CASSDRQAYNEQFF	TGTGCCAGCAGTGACAGACAAGCCTACAATGAGCAGTTCTTC
.	TRBV6-1	TRBJ1-1	.	CASSDRTGWFGEAFF	TGTGCCAGCAGTGATCGGACGGGGTGGTTTGGTGAAGCTTTCTTT
few	TRBV18	TRBJ1-2	.	CASSRPPGFTNYGYTF	TGTGCCAGCTCCCGACCCCCGGGATTCACTAACTATGGCTACACCTTC
.	TRBV30	TRBJ1-2	TRBD1	CAWSVGDSPYGYTF	TGTGCCTGGAGTGTAGGGGACAGCCCTTATGGCTACACCTTC